This passage covers 8 T cell receptor beta chains from one sample sequenced in a study of blood T cell repertoires in COVID-19. The assay was immunoSEQ multiplex PCR, and TCRdb's table has in-frame clones only and misses some. Of about 280,000 clones listed, roughly nine tenths are singletons. Sequenced: peripheral blood. These receptors were obtained from a man in his forties with active or convalescent COVID-19.

The chain carries TRBV12-1 and TRBJ1-6. TRBV12-1 is assigned pseudogene status. The length of the CDR3 is 15 residues. The CDR3 region is CASTRRESAGAPLHF. CDR3 DNA: TGTGCCAGCACCCGGCGGGAGAGCGCGGGGGCACCCCTCCACTTT.

The V and J genes are TRBV7-6 and TRBJ2-1; D might be TRBD2 (7 bases). With 8 bases removed from V and 9 bases from J, the gap between germline ends came to 23 bases. The CDR3 is 15 residues long. Germline CDR1 reads SGHVS; CDR2 reads FNYEAQ. The CDR3 DNA sequence: TGTGCCAGCGAAGCGGCGGGGGCTAGCGGAGGTGAGCAGTTCTTC. Protein product: CASEAAGASGGEQFF.

The rearrangement links TRBV3-1 (or the pseudogene TRBV3-2) to TRBJ1-1; 9 positions agree with TRBD1. This CDR3 has 16 residues. Trimming took 4 bases from V and 1 from J; bases not matched to a gene: 7. Germline lookup yields CDR1 LGHDT and CDR2 YNNKEL (reference sequence). The CDR3 is CASSLGTGRGNTEAFF. The CDR3, as DNA: TGTGCCAGCAGCCTTGGGACAGGGAGGGGGAACACTGAAGCTTTCTTT.

The chain carries TRBV6-4 and TRBJ1-1; D not resolved. Germline CDR1 is MRHNA and CDR2 is SNTAGT. Deletions cut 3 bases from V and 4 bases from J, with 12 bases between. This CDR3 comprises 14 residues. Written as DNA, the CDR3 is TGTGCCAGCAGTGAGGTCTCTGGGAGCACTGAAGCTTTCTTT. Translating it yields CASSEVSGSTEAFF.

The chain has TRBV27 and TRBJ2-6; D not certain. CDR3 length equals 14 residues. Germline V gene lookup returns CDR1 MNHEY and CDR2 SMNVEV (reference sequence). V lost 3 bases and J 0 bases, leaving 3 bases between the germline ends. DNA for the CDR3: TGTGCCAGCAGTTTCATCTCTGGGGCCAACGTCCTGACTTTC. Translated, it gives CASSFISGANVLTF.

The rearrangement joins TRBV6-5 to TRBJ2-7; a possible D gene is TRBD2 (5 bases). This CDR3 has 16 amino acids. Trimming removed 2 bases at V and 6 bases at J, with 20 bases between. Germline loops: CDR1 MNHEY, CDR2 SVGAGI. This CDR3 is CASSYGVTGNLVEQYF. CDR3 sequence (DNA): TGTGCCAGCAGTTACGGTGTGACGGGGAATCTTGTCGAGCAGTACTTC.

This clone was found once. The chain couples TRBV13 to TRBJ2-1, with D possibly TRBD2 on 5 matching bases. The germline CDR1 and CDR2 sequences are PRHDT and FYEKMQ (reference sequence). CDR3 length equals 14 residues. V was clipped by 8 bases and J by 2 bases, with 13 bases between them. CDR3 DNA: TGTGCCAGCCTCCTCTCCGGGACCTACAATGAGCAGTTCTTC. Translating gives CASLLSGTYNEQFF.

This chain connects TRBV7-6 to TRBJ1-3; possibly TRBD1 for D (5 bases). This CDR3 spans 13 amino acids. CDR1 and CDR2 from the germline V gene are SGHVS and FNYEAQ. V was pared by 4 bases and J by 9 bases, with 13 bases between. The CDR3 protein is CASSSGGVGTIYF. The CDR3 DNA follows: TGTGCCAGCAGCTCCGGGGGAGTAGGCACCATATATTTT.